This T cell receptor beta chain was observed in a study of T cells expressing NK-cell markers. CDR1 is LNHNV, CDR2 YYDKDF, per germline (reference sequence). The CDR3 has 14 residues. From the 5' RACE reads, TCRdb lists one entry per CDR3 protein and no DNA. This listing includes 400,000 to 500,000 distinct CDR3 sequences. The origin of this receptor is a woman between 18 and 70 years old in good health. What was sequenced was blood T cells: a sorted CD56 or NKG2C T cell subset, CD4+ or CD8+ T cells, or bulk PBMC T cells (not recorded which). The gene calls are TRBV15 and TRBJ2-3; the D gene TCRdb calls, TRBD1, cannot be checked with no DNA. CDR3 in amino acids: CATSNGGRTDTQYF.